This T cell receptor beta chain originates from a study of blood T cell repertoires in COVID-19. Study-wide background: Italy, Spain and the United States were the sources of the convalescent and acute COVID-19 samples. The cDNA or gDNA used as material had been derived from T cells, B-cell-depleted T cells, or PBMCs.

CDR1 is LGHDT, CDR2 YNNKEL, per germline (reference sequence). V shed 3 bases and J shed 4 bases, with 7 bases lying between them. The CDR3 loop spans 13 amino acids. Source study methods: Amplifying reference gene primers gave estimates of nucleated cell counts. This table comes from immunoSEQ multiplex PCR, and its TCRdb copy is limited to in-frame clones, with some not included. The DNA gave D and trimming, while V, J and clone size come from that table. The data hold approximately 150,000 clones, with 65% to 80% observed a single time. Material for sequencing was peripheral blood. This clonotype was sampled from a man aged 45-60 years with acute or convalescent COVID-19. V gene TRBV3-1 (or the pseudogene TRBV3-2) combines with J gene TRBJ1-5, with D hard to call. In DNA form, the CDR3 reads TGTGCCAGCAGCCAGCAGGTAAATCAGCCCCAGCATTTT. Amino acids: CASSQQVNQPQHF.